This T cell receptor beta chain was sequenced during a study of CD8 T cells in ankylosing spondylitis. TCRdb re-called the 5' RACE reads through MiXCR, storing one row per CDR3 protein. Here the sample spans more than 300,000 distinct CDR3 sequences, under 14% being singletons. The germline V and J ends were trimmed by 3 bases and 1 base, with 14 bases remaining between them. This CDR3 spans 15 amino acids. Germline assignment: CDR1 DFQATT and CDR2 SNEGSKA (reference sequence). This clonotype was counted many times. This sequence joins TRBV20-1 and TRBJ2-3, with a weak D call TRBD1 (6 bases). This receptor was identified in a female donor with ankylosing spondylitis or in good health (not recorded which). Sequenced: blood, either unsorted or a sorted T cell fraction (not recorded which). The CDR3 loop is CSASDPGHGTDTQYF. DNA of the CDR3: TGCAGTGCTAGTGACCCGGGACACGGCACAGATACGCAGTATTTT.